These 10 T cell receptor beta chains came from one sample sequenced in a study of T cells in Graves' hyperthyroidism and ophthalmopathy (dated by TCRdb to between 2018 and 2020). Receptor libraries were prepared by multiplex PCR. Instrument used: Illumina HiSeq 2000. Amplification of TCR beta CDR3 regions was carried out from RNA transcripts. The first round of RT-PCR for the TCR CDR3 was performed with the HTBI primer set and the Qiagen OneStep RT-PCR kit. TCRdb took the public reads, trimmed them with fastp at Q25, ran MiXCR for clone calling and kept in-frame beta chains. Rows are unified per CDR3 protein, each entry keeping the most common DNA and genes. The sample data list about 150,000 distinct CDR3 sequences, and about 20% of these were observed just once. The ten largest clones represent over 60% of the sample. The sequencing sample was made of blood. The origin of the receptors is a woman between 45 and 65 years old with Graves' hyperthyroidism that later progressed to Graves' ophthalmopathy.

About this clonotype itself: An end of the junction does not agree with germline; a read error may underlie this. In DNA, the CDR3 is TGTGCCAGCAGTGGTGGGGGATCCTTGAATGAGCAGTCCTTC. This encodes CASSGGGSLNEQSF. J is TRBJ2-1 and V is TRBV12-3 or TRBV12-4; D may match TRBD1 or TRBD2 (5 bases each). The CDR3 totals 14 residues.

This chain links TRBV5-6 with TRBJ1-1; perhaps TRBD1 as D (6 bases). Trimming took 4 bases from V and 4 from J, leaving 23 bases between them. The CDR3 consists of 17 residues. Per germline, CDR1 SGHDT and CDR2 YYEEEE. The CDR3 is CASSKSGTPLVGTEAFF. The CDR3 DNA reads TGTGCCAGCAGCAAGAGCGGGACACCCCTCGTCGGCACTGAAGCTTTCTTT.

This rearrangement joins TRBV28 to TRBJ2-6, with D possibly matching TRBD2 (6 bases). V lost 9 bases, J lost 1 base, and 13 bases lay in between. The CDR3 sequence is 15 residues long. Germline V lookup: CDR1 MDHEN, CDR2 SYDVKM. CDR3 nucleotides: TGTGCCAGGGGACTGGCGGGTTCTGGGGCCAACGTCCTGACTTTC. It encodes CARGLAGSGANVLTF.

This clonotype has a count of ten or more. V usage is TRBV3-1 and J usage is TRBJ1-1; the match to TRBD1 covers 8 bases. The CDR3 totals 15 residues. V shed 2 bases, J shed 1 base, and the junction held 3 bases outside the gene matches. Germline lookup yields CDR1 LGHDT and CDR2 YNNKEL (reference sequence). Written as DNA, the CDR3 is TGTGCCAGCAGCCAAAGGGACAGGAAGAACACTGAAGCTTTCTTT. Protein: CASSQRDRKNTEAFF.

The genes are TRBV28 and TRBJ2-7, with D unresolved. The CDR3 sequence is 14 residues long. In germline, CDR1 is MDHEN, CDR2 SYDVKM. Between the trimmed V and J ends, which lost 9 bases and 1 base, there was a span of 16 bases. The CDR3 DNA follows: TGTGCCAGGCTTAGAGTTAATGGTTCCTACGAGCAGTACTTC. It codes for CARLRVNGSYEQYF.

This clonotype was found many times. This chain joins TRBV28 and TRBJ2-3; TRBD1 matches at 7 bases. The V gene end was trimmed by 6 bases and the J gene end by 2 bases; junction bases not matched to a gene: 11. CDR1 MDHEN and CDR2 SYDVKM come from the germline V gene. The CDR3 length is 16 residues. The CDR3 nucleotides read TGTGCCAGCAGCCCCGCTACAGGGGCGTTCACAGATACGCAGTATTTT. Its translation is CASSPATGAFTDTQYF.

This rearrangement joins TRBV5-1 to TRBJ1-6; unclear D gene. Between the trimmed V and J ends, which lost 0 bases and 9 bases, there was a span of 10 bases. The CDR3 loop spans 14 amino acids. Germline V gene sequence: CDR1 SGHRS, CDR2 YFSETQ. The DNA for the CDR3 is TGCGCCAGCAGCTTGGGACAAGAAGGTTCACCCCTCCACTTT. Its translation: CASSLGQEGSPLHF.

The genes are TRBV11-2 and TRBJ2-3; 10 bases are a match to TRBD1. This CDR3 is 15 amino acids long. Germline values: CDR1 SGHAT, CDR2 FQNNGV. With 7 bases clipped from V and 4 bases from J, the junction kept 8 bases outside the gene matches. The CDR3 reads CASNLGQGWPDTQYF. The CDR3 bases are TGTGCCAGCAACTTGGGACAGGGGTGGCCAGATACGCAGTATTTT.

This clonotype has more than one count but fewer than ten. This sequence joins TRBV9 and TRBJ2-3, with 7 bases that match TRBD1. The CDR3 contains 17 residues. V gave up 0 bases and J gave up 1 base; unmatched junction bases: 8. The germline V gene has CDR1 SGDLS and CDR2 YYNGEE. The CDR3 coding sequence is TGTGCCAGCAGCGTAGAGGGGGCCCCTAGCCGCACAGATACGCAGTATTTT. As protein: CASSVEGAPSRTDTQYF.

This clonotype was seen many times. The chain combines TRBV5-1 with TRBJ1-1; 10 positions match TRBD1. V gave up 4 bases and J gave up 5 bases; unmatched junction bases: 5. CDR3 length equals 14 residues. Germline V gene sequence: CDR1 SGHRS, CDR2 YFSETQ. The DNA for the CDR3 is TGCGCCAGCAGCCAAGGACAGGGGGGGACTGAAGCTTTCTTT. Translation gives CASSQGQGGTEAFF. Full variable domain (missing parts from reference TRBV5-1 and TRBJ1-1): KAGVTQTPRYLIKTRGQQVTLSCSPISGHRSVSWYQQTPGQGLQFLFEYFSETQRNKGNFPGRFSGRQFSNSRSEMNVSTLELGDSALYLCASSQGQGGTEAFFGQGTRLTVV.